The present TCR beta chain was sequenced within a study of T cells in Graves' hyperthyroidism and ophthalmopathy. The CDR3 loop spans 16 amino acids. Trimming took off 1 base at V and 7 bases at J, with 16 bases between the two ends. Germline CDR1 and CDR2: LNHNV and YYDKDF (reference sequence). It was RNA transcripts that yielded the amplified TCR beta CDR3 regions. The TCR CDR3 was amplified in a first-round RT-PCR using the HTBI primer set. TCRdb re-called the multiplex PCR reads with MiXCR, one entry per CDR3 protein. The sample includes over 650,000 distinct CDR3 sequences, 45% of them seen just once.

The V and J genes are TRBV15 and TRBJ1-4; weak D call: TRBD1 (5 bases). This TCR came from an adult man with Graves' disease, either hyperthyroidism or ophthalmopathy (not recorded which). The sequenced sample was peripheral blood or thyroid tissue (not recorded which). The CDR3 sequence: CATSRGRAQAFEKLFF. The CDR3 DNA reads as TGTGCCACCAGCAGAGGCAGGGCTCAAGCTTTTGAAAAACTGTTTTTT.